These 21 T cell receptor beta chains originate from one sample sequenced in a study of technical replicates of blood from a few donors. TCRdb's copy holds only in-frame clones and misses some; the assay was immunoSEQ multiplex PCR. In the table there are 55,000 to 65,000 clones, 65% to 90% of which are singletons. The sample taken for sequencing was PBMCs. The source of these receptors is a human donor in good health. Some clones in this sample may be carry-over from other donors' samples.

This clone has a handful of counts. V usage is TRBV2 and J usage is TRBJ2-6; D unclear. V was clipped by 4 bases and J by 1 base, with 8 bases between them. This CDR3 is built from 15 residues. Germline lookup yields CDR1 SNHLY and CDR2 FYNNEI. The CDR3 is CASSATISGANVLTF. The CDR3 bases are TGTGCCAGCAGTGCTACCATTTCTGGGGCCAACGTCCTGACTTTC.

The V and J genes are TRBV19 and TRBJ1-1; D gene uncertain. The length of the CDR3 is 15 residues. Germline loops: CDR1 LNHDA, CDR2 SQIVND (reference sequence). V lost 7 bases and J 0 bases, leaving 15 bases between the germline ends. The DNA of the CDR3 is TGTGCCAGTAAATCTTTGGGAGGAGTGAACACTGAAGCTTTCTTT. Translated, it gives CASKSLGGVNTEAFF.

The J gene is TRBJ2-3, the V gene TRBV5-5; 9 nucleotides agree with TRBD2. The CDR3 length is 16 residues. Trimming removed 0 bases from V and 4 bases from J; junction bases left unmatched: 6. Germline V gene data show CDR1 as SGHKS and CDR2 as YYEKEE (reference sequence). This CDR3 reads CASSLALAGVADTQYF. CDR3 bases: TGTGCCAGCAGCTTGGCCTTAGCGGGGGTGGCAGATACGCAGTATTTT.

The chain recombines TRBV7-2 with TRBJ1-2, with D tentatively TRBD1 (6 bases). Trimming cost V 1 base and J 5 bases, with 14 bases left between them. The CDR3 is made up of 15 amino acids. Germline values: CDR1 SGHTA, CDR2 FQGNSA. The chain's CDR3 is CASSLDWTDSYGYTF. CDR3 sequence (DNA): TGTGCCAGCAGCTTAGATTGGACAGACAGTTATGGCTACACCTTC.

The chain uses TRBV7-8 and TRBJ2-5; 9 bases are a match to TRBD2. V was clipped by 0 bases and J by 4 bases; unmatched bases: 9. This CDR3 region has 17 residues. CDR1 and CDR2 from the germline V gene are SGHVS and FQNEAQ. As DNA, the CDR3 is TGTGCCAGCAGCTTAGCGATTAGCGGGAGAGGGGGAGAGACCCAGTACTTC. It specifies CASSLAISGRGGETQYF.

The rearrangement joins TRBV5-5 to TRBJ2-5, with D possibly TRBD1 on 6 matching bases. Trimming shortened V by 4 bases and J by 4 bases, and 14 bases separated the two germline ends. CDR3 length equals 14 residues. CDR1 is SGHKS and CDR2 is YYEKEE in the germline V gene (reference sequence). The CDR3 region is CASSSPTGLETQYF. CDR3 DNA sequence: TGTGCCAGCAGCAGCCCCACAGGGCTAGAGACCCAGTACTTC.

This clone was observed once. The chain recombines TRBV6-6 with TRBJ1-3, with D possibly matching TRBD1 (5 bases). CDR1 and CDR2 (germline): MNHNY, SVGAGI (reference sequence). The V end lost 2 bases, the J end lost 3 bases, and 8 bases lay between the germline ends. The CDR3 consists of 14 residues. For the CDR3, the DNA is TGTGCCAGCAGTTACGTCAGGGTTGGAAACACCATATATTTT. Translating it yields CASSYVRVGNTIYF.

V gene TRBV6-1 combines with J gene TRBJ2-7; 7 positions match TRBD1. Germline CDR1 and CDR2: MNHNS and SASEGT. The CDR3 length is 14 residues. Unmatched junction bases numbered 5, after V lost 6 bases and J lost 0 bases. CDR3 nucleotides: TGTGCCAGCAGGACGGGACAGAGCTCCTACGAGCAGTACTTC. Protein: CASRTGQSSYEQYF.

The sample holds a few counts of this clone. The rearrangement links TRBV10-3 to TRBJ1-1; no definite D call. Germline V gene data show CDR1 as ENHRY and CDR2 as SYGVKD. CDR3 length equals 12 residues. The ends were cut back, 5 bases at V and 5 bases at J, with 9 bases in the middle. CDR3 sequence reads: CAISQVETEAFF. The CDR3 nucleotides read TGTGCCATCAGTCAAGTAGAGACTGAAGCTTTCTTT.

J is TRBJ1-2 and V is TRBV6-6; unclear D gene. V was pared by 2 bases and J by 3 bases, with 16 bases between. This CDR3 has 16 residues. CDR1 is MNHNY, CDR2 SVGAGI, per germline (reference sequence). CDR3 sequence: CASSYDTSGQDYGYTF. The CDR3 DNA is TGTGCCAGCAGTTACGACACTAGTGGGCAAGACTATGGCTACACCTTC.

CDR3 in amino acids: CASRRQNSYNSPLHF. DNA for the CDR3: TGTGCCAGCAGACGACAGAACTCCTATAATTCACCCCTCCACTTT. The chain joins TRBV6-5 to TRBJ1-6; D might be TRBD1 (5 bases). Germline lookup yields CDR1 MNHEY and CDR2 SVGAGI. The CDR3 covers 15 residues. The ends were cut back, 6 bases at V and 0 bases at J, with 9 bases in the middle.

This clone showed up just a few times. The chain recombines TRBV7-2 with TRBJ2-7, with 10 nucleotides matching TRBD2. The CDR3 covers 14 residues. V shed 6 bases, J shed 0 bases, and the junction held 2 bases outside the gene matches. The germline V gene has CDR1 SGHTA and CDR2 FQGNSA. CDR3 DNA: TGTGCCAGCAGGGCTAGCGGGAGCTCCTACGAGCAGTACTTC. Translating it yields CASRASGSSYEQYF.

The rearrangement joins TRBV12-5 to TRBJ2-7, with a tentative D call TRBD1 (6 bases). There are 18 residues in the CDR3. The V and J ends lost 0 bases and 2 bases respectively, with 20 bases between them. The germline gives CDR1 LGHNT, CDR2 FRNRAP. The CDR3 DNA reads TGTGCTAGTGGTTTGGTATATAGTCTTAGGGGACAAACCTACGAGCAGTACTTC. It yields the protein CASGLVYSLRGQTYEQYF.

The chain uses TRBV7-2 and TRBJ2-7, with D possibly being TRBD2 (6 bases). The V gene lost 1 base and the J gene lost 9 bases, with 13 bases spanning the gap. This CDR3 comprises 13 residues. From germline, CDR1 is SGHTA and CDR2 FQGNSA. The CDR3 region is CASSLVVSSGQYF. CDR3 nucleotides: TGTGCCAGCAGCTTAGTAGTGAGTAGCGGGCAGTACTTC.

The J gene is TRBJ2-3, the V gene TRBV7-2; TRBD1 aligns across 9 bases. V dropped 5 bases and J dropped 2; count of bases not matched to a gene: 8. Germline CDR1 is SGHTA and CDR2 is FQGNSA. The CDR3 covers 16 residues. The CDR3: CASSQLTGGFTDTQYF. The CDR3 DNA reads TGTGCCAGCAGCCAGCTGACAGGGGGGTTCACAGATACGCAGTATTTT.

This chain connects TRBV6-5 to TRBJ1-2; a possible D gene is TRBD1 (5 bases). This CDR3 has 14 residues. The germline V and J ends were trimmed by 6 bases and 5 bases, with 16 bases remaining between them. CDR1 MNHEY and CDR2 SVGAGI come from the germline V gene. The CDR3 spells CASSPFQGGYGYTF. The CDR3 DNA reads as TGTGCCAGCAGCCCCTTTCAGGGAGGGTATGGCTACACCTTC.

The chain carries TRBV13 and TRBJ2-5; perhaps TRBD1 as D (5 bases). The V gene lost 2 bases and the J gene lost 5 bases, with 9 bases spanning the gap. The CDR3 loop spans 13 amino acids. CDR1 PRHDT and CDR2 FYEKMQ come from the germline V gene (reference sequence). The CDR3 nucleotides are TGTGCCAGCAGCTTACTAGGGGCCGAGACCCAGTACTTC. Amino acid sequence: CASSLLGAETQYF.

The chain has TRBV5-6 and TRBJ1-5; D not certain. The germline gives CDR1 SGHDT, CDR2 YYEEEE. The ends were cut back, 4 bases at V and 5 bases at J, with 13 bases in the middle. The CDR3 covers 14 residues. The CDR3 region is CASSPRGRHQPQHF. Written as DNA, the CDR3 is TGTGCCAGCAGCCCGCGAGGGAGACATCAGCCCCAGCATTTT.

This sequence joins TRBV18 and TRBJ2-1; 8 bases match TRBD2. The CDR3 sequence is 15 residues long. Germline values: CDR1 KGHSH, CDR2 LQKENI. J gave up 6 bases and V 0 bases, and 4 bases lay outside the gene matches. The DNA of the CDR3 is TGTGCCAGCTCACCACCCCAGCGGGAGATCAATGAGCAGTTCTTC. This translates into CASSPPQREINEQFF.

The J gene is TRBJ2-7, the V gene TRBV13; D is possibly TRBD2 (8 bases). Trimming removed 4 bases from V and 0 bases from J, with 19 bases in between. The CDR3 is 17 amino acids. Germline V gene sequence: CDR1 PRHDT, CDR2 FYEKMQ (reference sequence). The CDR3 protein is CASSSSWDSGSSYEQYF. The CDR3 DNA sequence: TGTGCCAGCAGCTCCTCGTGGGACAGCGGGAGCTCCTACGAGCAGTACTTC.

V gene TRBV18 combines with J gene TRBJ1-3, with D unresolved. The CDR3 spans 15 residues. Germline CDR1 and CDR2: KGHSH and LQKENI. Trimming removed 2 bases from V and 4 bases from J, with 12 bases in between. The CDR3 DNA reads TGTGCCAGCTCACCAGACATTCGGTGGGGAAACACCATATATTTT. Its translation: CASSPDIRWGNTIYF.